This is a list of T cell receptor beta chains from one sample in a study of cytomegalovirus exposure and HLA in healthy donors. TCRdb keeps only in-frame clones here, not all; method: immunoSEQ multiplex PCR. Of 150,000 to 200,000 clones in the sample, under 80% were seen once. Material for sequencing was PBMCs. These receptors all come from a female donor in good health and CMV-seronegative. Both conserved end residues are part of each CDR3. The order of the fields is V gene, D gene, CDR3 protein. The D gene is left open where the match is weak.

v_gene: TRBV7-2
d_gene: TRBD2
CDR3aa: CASSLDGTSGVQQYF

v_gene: TRBV5-6
d_gene: .
CDR3aa: CASSLEGLWGSEQYF

v_gene: TRBV4-2
d_gene: .
CDR3aa: CASSQEGRVNTEAFF

v_gene: TRBV5-5
d_gene: .
CDR3aa: CASSRTTAYEQYF

v_gene: TRBV5-6
d_gene: TRBD1
CDR3aa: CASSRNRGPGTEAFF

v_gene: TRBV27
d_gene: TRBD1
CDR3aa: CASSTPGGQAENTEAFF

v_gene: TRBV6-5
d_gene: TRBD1
CDR3aa: CASSYGQGWGEQYF

v_gene: TRBV11-2
d_gene: TRBD1
CDR3aa: CASSVNRGMNTEAFF

v_gene: TRBV5-1
d_gene: TRBD2
CDR3aa: CASSWGGRTSYEQYF

v_gene: TRBV28
d_gene: TRBD2
CDR3aa: CASSFRGGRRDTQYF

v_gene: TRBV14
d_gene: .
CDR3aa: CASSQDPELLTDTQYF

v_gene: TRBV7-2
d_gene: TRBD2
CDR3aa: CASSLGGGSGNTGELFF

v_gene: TRBV11-2
d_gene: TRBD2
CDR3aa: CASSLGSGGQSSYEQYF

v_gene: TRBV28
d_gene: .
CDR3aa: CASSLRGTGELFF

v_gene: TRBV7-3
d_gene: TRBD1
CDR3aa: CASSTGVSGEQFF

v_gene: TRBV7-8
d_gene: TRBD1
CDR3aa: CASSPGQGGNTIYF

v_gene: TRBV28
d_gene: .
CDR3aa: CASSFWKPREAFF

v_gene: TRBV9
d_gene: TRBD1
CDR3aa: CASSFQTGGPLNYGYTF

v_gene: TRBV6-4
d_gene: TRBD2
CDR3aa: CASRGLASSETQYF

v_gene: TRBV9
d_gene: .
CDR3aa: CASSEGSGNGYTF

v_gene: TRBV10-3
d_gene: TRBD1
CDR3aa: CAISESTGVNEKLFF

v_gene: TRBV10-1
d_gene: TRBD1
CDR3aa: CASLNWDRGTYEQYF

v_gene: TRBV19
d_gene: .
CDR3aa: CASSTGNSPLHF

v_gene: TRBV7-2
d_gene: .
CDR3aa: CASSLARGPQETQYF

v_gene: TRBV5-4
d_gene: .
CDR3aa: CASSATRGTGELFF

v_gene: TRBV19
d_gene: TRBD1
CDR3aa: CASTRPGQGSYGYTF

v_gene: TRBV9
d_gene: .
CDR3aa: CASSASPGVNYNEQFF

v_gene: TRBV19
d_gene: .
CDR3aa: CGVRDTMYSNQPQHF

v_gene: TRBV4-1
d_gene: .
CDR3aa: CASSQDSTPGLTFASTDTQYF

v_gene: TRBV27
d_gene: .
CDR3aa: CASSQLPRQGLNSPLHF

v_gene: TRBV28
d_gene: .
CDR3aa: CASSLPTGPYEQYF

v_gene: TRBV9
d_gene: TRBD2
CDR3aa: CASSAGGVLTYEQYF

v_gene: TRBV28
d_gene: TRBD1
CDR3aa: CASSSVTGNVGNEQFF

v_gene: TRBV5-1
d_gene: .
CDR3aa: CASSLGGTLQETQYF

v_gene: TRBV9
d_gene: TRBD1
CDR3aa: CASSVRGQNEQFF

v_gene: TRBV19
d_gene: TRBD1
CDR3aa: CASTLTGTGNQETQYF

v_gene: TRBV7-6
d_gene: .
CDR3aa: CASSGVEFPYGYTF

v_gene: TRBV7-2
d_gene: .
CDR3aa: CASSLRGTEPQHF

v_gene: TRBV7-9
d_gene: .
CDR3aa: CASSLSNTEAFF

v_gene: TRBV28
d_gene: TRBD1
CDR3aa: CATLQGGYGYTF

v_gene: TRBV18
d_gene: .
CDR3aa: CASSPDRARGPLSFSYEQYF

v_gene: TRBV11-2
d_gene: .
CDR3aa: CASSLVGDQPQHF

v_gene: TRBV21-1
d_gene: .
CDR3aa: CAGKGTGAQPYTEAFF

v_gene: TRBV7-3
d_gene: TRBD1
CDR3aa: CASSVSGTGSSYEQYF

v_gene: TRBV18
d_gene: TRBD1
CDR3aa: CASSPQDRGLMVTEAFF

v_gene: TRBV19
d_gene: TRBD1
CDR3aa: CASSTGTVLNQPQHF

v_gene: TRBV7-6
d_gene: TRBD1
CDR3aa: CASSHRQGNQPQHF

v_gene: TRBV6-5
d_gene: .
CDR3aa: CASNSKGSVEQFF

v_gene: TRBV9
d_gene: .
CDR3aa: CASSAGSKGNQPQHF

v_gene: TRBV28
d_gene: .
CDR3aa: CASSSLRSSYNEQFF